This T cell receptor (beta chain) was observed in a study of T cell responses to AZD1222 COVID-19 vaccine. Study-wide background: It was second doses at about 4 or about 12 weeks that were pooled. Study-wide findings and caveats: Clonal diversity was possibly underestimated, and the donors were mostly white British, with more females.

The ends were cut back, 3 bases at V and 3 bases at J, with 9 bases in the middle. This CDR3 comprises 13 residues. Per germline, CDR1 LNHDA and CDR2 SQIVND (reference sequence). About this clone itself: Antigen: not known.

Sequencing used immunoSEQ multiplex PCR; TCRdb keeps in-frame clones, though not all of them. The table shows 95,000 to 150,000 clones, with about 89% occurring only once. The material sequenced was peripheral blood, taken on day 0 of AZD1222 vaccination. The source is an adult in good health. The chain recombines TRBV19 with TRBJ2-7, with D hard to call. The CDR3 spells CASSMGSHYEQYF. The CDR3 nucleotides read TGTGCCAGTAGTATGGGAAGCCACTACGAGCAGTACTTC.